The rows below give T cell receptor beta chains drawn from one sample of a study of T cells in Graves' hyperthyroidism and ophthalmopathy. TCRdb reprocessed the multiplex PCR reads via MiXCR and lists one record per CDR3 protein. This sample has 400,000 to 600,000 distinct CDR3 sequences, with about 16% found just once. Source material: blood. The source is a woman aged 25 to 45 with Graves' ophthalmopathy. The CDR3 runs from the conserved cysteine through the conserved F or W. A D gene is named only where the DNA matches it firmly. Clone size is stated in some rows and not others, as once, few, many or a class when expanded.

>TRBV20-1|NA|many|TRBJ2-1
CSARTSFEQFF
TGCAGTGCTCGCACTAGTTTTGAGCAGTTCTTC
>TRBV12-3/TRBV12-4|NA|NA|TRBJ1-2
CASSYRTASDTF
TGTGCCAGCAGTTATAGGACAGCTAGTGACACCTTC
>TRBV20-1|TRBD1|few|TRBJ2-5
CSGNWDSGETQYF
TGCAGTGGGAATTGGGACAGCGGCGAGACCCAGTACTTC
>TRBV10-1|TRBD2|NA|TRBJ2-1
CASSVQAGGRAEQFF
TGCGCCAGCAGTGTTCAAGCGGGAGGCCGGGCTGAGCAGTTCTTC
>TRBV5-6|TRBD1|NA|TRBJ2-7
CASSLVQGAPREQYF
TGTGCCAGCAGCTTGGTTCAGGGGGCCCCCCGGGAGCAGTACTTC
>TRBV20-1|TRBD2|many|TRBJ2-1
CSAPTSGRGSNEQFF
TGCAGTGCCCCGACTAGCGGGAGGGGGAGCAATGAGCAGTTCTTC
>TRBV7-9|TRBD2|many|TRBJ2-3
CASSFISGDGTDTQYF
TGTGCCAGCAGCTTTATAAGCGGGGATGGCACAGATACGCAGTATTTT
>TRBV9|NA|NA|TRBJ2-3
CASSVAEGADTQYF
TGTGCCAGCAGCGTAGCGGAAGGGGCAGATACGCAGTATTTT
>TRBV6-2/TRBV6-3|TRBD1|few|TRBJ2-7
CASIGQGDDEQYF
TGTGCCAGCATCGGGCAGGGGGATGACGAGCAGTACTTC
>TRBV7-2|TRBD2|many|TRBJ2-3
CASSFLAGGLSTDTQYF
TGTGCCAGCAGCTTTTTAGCGGGAGGTCTTAGCACAGATACGCAGTATTTT
>TRBV7-9|NA|NA|TRBJ2-6
CASSLKGTGANVLTF
TGTGCCAGCAGCTTAAAGGGGACAGGGGCCAACGTCCTGACTTTC
>TRBV3-1|NA|few|TRBJ2-7
CASSGFLARYEQYF
TGTGCCAGCAGCGGTTTTTTGGCACGCTACGAGCAGTACTTC
>TRBV20-1|TRBD1|few|TRBJ1-2
CSARGDRGLGYTF
TGCAGTGCTAGGGGGGACAGAGGTCTAGGCTACACCTTC
>TRBV9|TRBD2|NA|TRBJ2-5
CASSVGGSSGETQYF
TGTGCCAGCAGCGTAGGGGGGTCTAGCGGAGAGACCCAGTACTTC
>TRBV6-2/TRBV6-3|TRBD2|once|TRBJ2-1
CASSLIAGGYNAQFF
TGTGCCAGCAGTCTAATAGCGGGAGGGTACAATGCGCAGTTCTTC
>TRBV5-6|TRBD2|many|TRBJ2-3
CASSGEGTSGSTDTQYF
TGTGCCAGCAGCGGCGAAGGGACTAGCGGGAGCACAGATACGCAGTATTTT
>TRBV6-2/TRBV6-3|TRBD2|many|TRBJ2-1
CASSSFNSGSSYNEQFF
TGTGCCAGCAGTTCTTTCAATAGCGGGAGCTCCTACAATGAGCAGTTCTTC
>TRBV7-9|NA|NA|TRBJ2-5
CAFVRSGENQETQYF
TGTGCCTTTGTCCGATCAGGGGAGAACCAAGAGACCCAGTACTTC